The 18 T cell receptor beta chains listed next were all sequenced from one sample in a study of control samples from healthy donors and cancer patients. Here immunoSEQ multiplex PCR was the method, and the copy in TCRdb shows in-frame clones only, minus some. The profile shows about 29,000 clones, roughly 85% of them singletons. The specimen sequenced was formalin-fixed, paraffin-embedded tissue. The source is a female donor with melanoma.

A single count supports this clone. The gene calls are TRBV19 and TRBJ2-2; unclear D gene. V gave up 7 bases and J gave up 9 bases, with 12 bases separating them. This CDR3 has 12 amino acids. Per the germline V gene, CDR1 is LNHDA and CDR2 is SQIVND (reference sequence). CDR3 coding DNA: TGTGCCAGTACAGCGACCCACCGGGAGCTGTTTTTT. It translates to CASTATHRELFF.

To note about this clone: This could be a read error, since a much larger clone is one nucleotide away. V and J are TRBV6-5 and TRBJ2-1; D remains ambiguous. Germline lookup yields CDR1 MNHEY and CDR2 SVGAGI. This CDR3 spans 11 amino acids. Trimming removed 7 bases from V and 10 bases from J, with 11 bases in between. CDR3 sequence reads: CASNKILEQFF. The CDR3 DNA reads TGTGCCAGCAATAAAATTCTCGAGCAGTTCTTC.

The V and J genes are TRBV7-9 and TRBJ2-1, with 7 bases identical to TRBD1. This CDR3 region has 14 residues. The V and J ends lost 2 bases and 5 bases, in that order; junction bases with no gene match: 3. Germline CDR1 SEHNR, CDR2 FQNEAQ (reference sequence). CDR3 protein: CASSLTQGDNEQFF. The CDR3, as DNA: TGTGCCAGCAGCTTAACCCAGGGGGACAATGAGCAGTTCTTC.

The rearrangement uses TRBV21-1 and TRBJ2-6; the tabulated D call, TRBD2, remains unverified against the DNA. TRBV21-1 is tagged as a pseudogene. The CDR3 is 21 amino acids. This CDR3 reads CASSKDLWREGLIGGANVLTF. The CDR3, as DNA: TGTGCCAGCAGCAAAGATCTCTGGCGGGAGGGTTTAATAGGCGGGGCCAACGTCCTGACTTTC.

V is TRBV15 and J is TRBJ2-3; the match to TRBD2 covers 8 bases. The CDR3 sequence is 18 residues long. V shed 0 bases, J shed 6 bases, and the junction held 14 bases outside the gene matches. Germline CDR1 and CDR2: LNHNV and YYDKDF (reference sequence). CDR3 region: CATSRDRLAGIWRDTQYF. CDR3 nucleotides: TGTGCCACCAGCAGAGATCGTTTAGCGGGAATTTGGCGGGATACGCAGTATTTT.

The V gene is TRBV2, the J gene TRBJ2-7; tentative D call: TRBD1 (6 bases). The germline gives CDR1 SNHLY, CDR2 FYNNEI. CDR3 length equals 14 residues. V was pared by 3 bases and J by 4 bases, with 13 bases between. The CDR3 reads CASSDSRRGYEQYF. CDR3 in DNA: TGTGCCAGCAGTGATTCAAGAAGGGGGTACGAGCAGTACTTC.

This sequence joins TRBV5-4 and TRBJ2-7; D remains ambiguous. The CDR3 covers 14 residues. Looked up from germline, CDR1 is SGHNT and CDR2 is YYREEE (reference sequence). Trimming stripped 4 bases from V and 0 bases from J, with 11 bases between. The CDR3 DNA reads as TGTGCCAGCAGCCGCGACTCTAACTCCTACGAGCAGTACTTC. It is translated as CASSRDSNSYEQYF.

This chain uses TRBV6-4 with TRBJ1-3; 10 bases are a match to TRBD1. CDR1 and CDR2 from the germline V gene are MRHNA and SNTAGT. The CDR3 runs to 19 residues. V trimming: 2 bases; J trimming: 0 bases; junction bases outside the gene matches: 10. CDR3 nucleotides: TGTGCCAGCAGTGACCACGGGACAGGGGATATATCCTCTGGAAACACCATATATTTT. Its translation is CASSDHGTGDISSGNTIYF.

The chain employs TRBV3-1 (or the pseudogene TRBV3-2) and TRBJ2-6; 8 bases are a match to TRBD1. Trimming cost V 4 bases and J 0 bases; bases outside gene matches: 11. The CDR3 is 19 residues long. The germline V gene encodes CDR1 LGHDT and CDR2 YNNKEL (reference sequence). The CDR3 reads CASSRLTGTGSSGANVLTF. CDR3 bases: TGTGCCAGCAGCCGCCTTACCGGGACAGGATCCTCTGGGGCCAACGTCCTGACTTTC.

The chain has TRBV6-2 or TRBV6-3 and TRBJ2-2; 9 bases map to TRBD1. This CDR3 region has 15 residues. V lost 6 bases to trimming and J lost 6 bases; unmatched junction nucleotides: 8. Germline V gene sequence: CDR1 MNHEY, CDR2 SVGEGT. This CDR3 is CASRYTGTGPGELFF. In DNA form, the CDR3 reads TGTGCCAGCAGATACACCGGGACAGGGCCCGGGGAGCTGTTTTTT.

This chain uses TRBV6-4 with TRBJ1-6; D remains unclear. The CDR3 runs to 14 residues. V lost 3 bases and J lost 9, with 12 bases in between. Germline loops: CDR1 MRHNA, CDR2 SNTAGT. Here the CDR3 reads CASSDVGLGSPLHF. CDR3 DNA: TGTGCCAGCAGTGATGTGGGGTTAGGTTCACCCCTCCACTTT.

The chain joins TRBV18 to TRBJ2-1, with TRBD2 identical over 7 bases. The CDR3 sequence is 18 residues long. The germline V gene encodes CDR1 KGHSH and CDR2 LQKENI. The V segment lost 8 bases and the J segment 0 bases; nucleotides outside the gene matches: 16. The CDR3 spells CASTQGGVGSGSYNEQFF. CDR3 nucleotides: TGTGCCAGCACCCAGGGAGGGGTGGGAAGCGGCTCCTACAATGAGCAGTTCTTC.

This clone was observed once. The chain uses TRBV11-2 and TRBJ1-2; D possibly corresponds to TRBD1 (6 bases). Germline CDR1 and CDR2: SGHAT and FQNNGV. V shed 4 bases and J shed 7 bases, with 16 bases lying between them. The CDR3 is 14 residues long. This CDR3 is CASSSITGLGGYTF. The CDR3 DNA is TGTGCCAGCAGCTCTATAACAGGGCTGGGTGGCTACACCTTC.

J is TRBJ2-2 and V is TRBV6-2 or TRBV6-3; D possibly corresponds to TRBD2 (5 bases). The V gene lost 5 bases and the J gene lost 6 bases, with 13 bases spanning the gap. Germline V CDR1 and CDR2: MNHEY, SVGEGT. This CDR3 contains 14 residues. CDR3 DNA sequence: TGTGCCAGCAGTGAGGGAGTGCTCGCCGGGGAGCTGTTTTTT. Its translation: CASSEGVLAGELFF.

This clone was recorded only once. This chain uses TRBV6-6 with TRBJ1-2; D perhaps matches TRBD1 (5 bases). CDR3 length equals 14 residues. In germline, CDR1 is MNHNY, CDR2 SVGAGI (reference sequence). Between the trimmed V and J ends, which lost 2 bases and 4 bases, there was a span of 11 bases. The CDR3 DNA reads as TGTGCCAGCAGTTACAGGGGTTCCTCCTATGGCTACACCTTC. Residues: CASSYRGSSYGYTF.

This sequence joins TRBV6-5 and TRBJ1-5; D call uncertain. The CDR3 runs 14 residues. Germline loops: CDR1 MNHEY, CDR2 SVGAGI. Trimming removed 6 bases from V and 7 bases from J, with 16 bases in between. The CDR3 sequence: CASSSGLRSQPQHF. The CDR3 nucleotides read TGTGCCAGCAGCTCCGGACTCCGCAGCCAGCCCCAGCATTTT.

The V and J genes are TRBV18 and TRBJ1-2; TRBD1 matches 10 bases. CDR1 is KGHSH, CDR2 LQKENI, per germline. This CDR3 is built from 16 residues. Trimming at V came to 2 bases and at J to 4 bases, leaving 7 bases not matched to a gene. DNA for the CDR3: TGTGCCAGCTCACCAATTCCGGGACAGGGGCTCTATGGCTACACCTTC. Protein product: CASSPIPGQGLYGYTF.

This clone turned up a few times. This same CDR3 is encoded by further DNA sequences in the sample. The CDR3 loop is CASSSGNYGYTF. The CDR3, as DNA: TGCGCCAGCAGCTCGGGTAACTATGGCTACACCTTC. The rearrangement links TRBV5-1 to TRBJ1-2; D is unclear. This CDR3 region has 12 residues. Looked up from germline, CDR1 is SGHRS and CDR2 is YFSETQ. Trimming took off 3 bases at V and 1 base at J, with 4 bases between the two ends.